The source of this T cell receptor beta chain is a study of naive and memory T cell subsets. Overall study results and limits: RNA-based TCR counts may shift with T cell activation and differentiation. Clonotypes are single alpha or beta chains, not paired receptors.

The beta constant-region primer was an equimolar mix of two oligonucleotides covering TRBC1 and TRBC2. Ligated cDNA was amplified by four rounds of PCR with nested alpha and beta constant-region primers and SP2. Each CDR3 protein gets one entry after TCRdb re-called the UMI-ligation and nested PCR reads with MiXCR. Of about 85,000 distinct CDR3 sequences listed, about 12% were seen once; the top ten hold over 0.75%. This clonotype was observed at least ten times. Its antigen remains unknown. From germline, CDR1 is MDHEN and CDR2 SYDVKM. This CDR3 region has 13 residues. Trimming removed 6 bases from V and 14 bases from J, with 20 bases in between.

The sequenced sample was central memory CD4+ T cells from blood. The receptor was isolated from a human donor in good health. The chain joins TRBV28 to TRBJ2-1; D tentatively fits TRBD1 or TRBD2 (7 bases each). The CDR3 DNA reads as TGTGCCAGCAGGAGGGGGCCGCGGGAGCGAGAGTTCTTC. Translated: CASRRGPREREFF.